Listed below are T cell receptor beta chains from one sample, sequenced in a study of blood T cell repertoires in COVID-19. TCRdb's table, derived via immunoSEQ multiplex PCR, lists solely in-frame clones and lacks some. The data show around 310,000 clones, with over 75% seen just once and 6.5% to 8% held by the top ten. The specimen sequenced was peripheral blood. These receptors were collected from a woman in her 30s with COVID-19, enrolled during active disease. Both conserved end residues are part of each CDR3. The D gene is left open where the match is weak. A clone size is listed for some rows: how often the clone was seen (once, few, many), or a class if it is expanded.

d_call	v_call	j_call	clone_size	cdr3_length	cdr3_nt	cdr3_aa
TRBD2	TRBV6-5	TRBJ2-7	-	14	TGTGCCAGCAGTTACGGAGCGGGAGCTAACGAGCAGTACTTC	CASSYGAGANEQYF
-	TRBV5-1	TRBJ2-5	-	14	TGCGCCAGCAGCTTGGCCCGTTCCCAAGAGACCCAGTACTTC	CASSLARSQETQYF
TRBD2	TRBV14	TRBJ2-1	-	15	TGTGCCAGCAGCCAAGATACTAGCGGGAGGGATGAGCAGTTCTTC	CASSQDTSGRDEQFF
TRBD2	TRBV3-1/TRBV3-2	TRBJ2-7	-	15	TGTGCCAGCAGCCAGGGTCTAGCGGGTTCCTACGAGCAGTACTTC	CASSQGLAGSYEQYF
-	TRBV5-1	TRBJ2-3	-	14	TGCGCCAGCAGCTTCCGGGACAACACAGATACGCAGTATTTT	CASSFRDNTDTQYF
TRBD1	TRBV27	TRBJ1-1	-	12	TGTGCCAGCAGTATGAACAGGGGTGAAGCTTTCTTT	CASSMNRGEAFF
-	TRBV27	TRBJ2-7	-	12	TGTGCCAGCAGCCTTCTGGGAGACGAGCAGTACTTC	CASSLLGDEQYF
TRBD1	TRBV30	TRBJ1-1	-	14	TGTGCCTGGGCGGACAGGGAACGGGACACTGAAGCTTTCTTT	CAWADRERDTEAFF
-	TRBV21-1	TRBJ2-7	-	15	TGTGCCAGCAGCACACGACAGGGGGATATCTACGAGCAGTACTTC	CASSTRQGDIYEQYF
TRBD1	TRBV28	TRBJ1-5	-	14	TGTGCCAGCAGTTTAACAGGGGGCGCCCAGCCCCAGCATTTT	CASSLTGGAQPQHF
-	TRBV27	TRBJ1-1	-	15	TGTGCCAGCAGTTCCCCCTCCAGGGGCCAGAATGAAGCTTTCTTT	CASSSPSRGQNEAFF
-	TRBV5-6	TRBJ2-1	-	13	TGTGCCAGCAGCTACCCACTAGCCCATGAGCAGTTCTTC	CASSYPLAHEQFF
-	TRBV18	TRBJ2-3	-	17	TGTGCCAGCTCACCATTCCCCTCACTAGGATCTACAGATACGCAGTATTTT	CASSPFPSLGSTDTQYF
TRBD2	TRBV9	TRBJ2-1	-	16	TGTGCCAGCAGCGTAATAGCGGGAGGCGCGTTAGATGAGCAGTTCTTC	CASSVIAGGALDEQFF
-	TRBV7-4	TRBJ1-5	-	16	TGTGCCAGCAGCTTAGCGGCAGGCAGGGCAAGTCAGCCCCAGCATTTT	CASSLAAGRASQPQHF
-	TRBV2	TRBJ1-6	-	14	TGTGCCAGCAGTATTGACAGGCGGGATTCACCCCTCCACTTT	CASSIDRRDSPLHF
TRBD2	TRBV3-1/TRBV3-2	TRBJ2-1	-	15	TGTGCCAGCAGCCAGGGACTAGCCTTGGCGGGAGAGCAGTTCTTC	CASSQGLALAGEQFF
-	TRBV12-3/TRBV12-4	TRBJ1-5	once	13	TGTGCCAGCATGGCAGGGCCCAATCAGCCCCAGCATTTT	CASMAGPNQPQHF
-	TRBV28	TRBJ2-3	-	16	TGTGCCAGCAGTTCCCCCCGCGCGGGAAGCACAGATACGCAGTATTTT	CASSSPRAGSTDTQYF
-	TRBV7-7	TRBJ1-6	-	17	TGTGCTAGCAGCTTAGCTAATACAGCTCCTTATAATTCACCCCTCCACTTT	CASSLANTAPYNSPLHF
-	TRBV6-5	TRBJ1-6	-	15	TGTGCCAGCAGTTACTCTGGGCAGGGTGATTCACCCCTCCACTTT	CASSYSGQGDSPLHF
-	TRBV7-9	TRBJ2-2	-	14	TGTGCCAGCAGCTTCCAGGCGAACACCGGGGAGCTGTTTTTT	CASSFQANTGELFF
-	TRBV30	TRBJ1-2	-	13	TGTGCCTGGAGTTGGGGCAGGGGCACCGGCTACACCTTC	CAWSWGRGTGYTF
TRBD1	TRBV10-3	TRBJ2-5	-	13	TGTGCTATCGCCGACAGGGGTCAAGAGACCCAGTACTTC	CAIADRGQETQYF
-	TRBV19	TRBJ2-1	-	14	TGTGCCAGTAGTATAGGATATTCGGACAATGAGCAGTTCTTC	CASSIGYSDNEQFF
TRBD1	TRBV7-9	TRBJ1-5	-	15	TGTGCCAGCAGTCCGGGACAGATTTTCAATCAGCCCCAGCATTTT	CASSPGQIFNQPQHF
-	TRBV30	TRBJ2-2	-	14	TGTGCCTGGAGTACAGGGGACTACACCGGGGAGCTGTTTTTT	CAWSTGDYTGELFF
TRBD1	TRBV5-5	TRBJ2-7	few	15	TGTGCCAGCAGCCTCATCGACAGGGCCCCCTACGAGCAGTACTTC	CASSLIDRAPYEQYF